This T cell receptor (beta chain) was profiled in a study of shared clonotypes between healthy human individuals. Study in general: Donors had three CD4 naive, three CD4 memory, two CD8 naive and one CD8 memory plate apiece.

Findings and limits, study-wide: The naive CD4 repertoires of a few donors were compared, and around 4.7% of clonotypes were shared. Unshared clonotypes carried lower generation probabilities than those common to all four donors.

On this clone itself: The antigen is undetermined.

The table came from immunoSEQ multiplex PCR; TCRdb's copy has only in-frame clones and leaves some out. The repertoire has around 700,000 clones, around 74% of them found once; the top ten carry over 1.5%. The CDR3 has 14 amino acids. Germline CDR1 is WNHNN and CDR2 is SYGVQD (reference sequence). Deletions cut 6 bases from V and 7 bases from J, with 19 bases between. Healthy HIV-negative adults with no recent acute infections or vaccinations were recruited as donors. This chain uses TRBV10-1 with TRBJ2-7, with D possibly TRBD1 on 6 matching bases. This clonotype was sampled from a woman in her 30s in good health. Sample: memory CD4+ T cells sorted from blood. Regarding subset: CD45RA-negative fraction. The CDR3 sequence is CASSPGATVGEQYF. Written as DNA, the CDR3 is TGCGCCAGCAGCCCAGGGGCAACCGTGGGAGAGCAGTACTTC.